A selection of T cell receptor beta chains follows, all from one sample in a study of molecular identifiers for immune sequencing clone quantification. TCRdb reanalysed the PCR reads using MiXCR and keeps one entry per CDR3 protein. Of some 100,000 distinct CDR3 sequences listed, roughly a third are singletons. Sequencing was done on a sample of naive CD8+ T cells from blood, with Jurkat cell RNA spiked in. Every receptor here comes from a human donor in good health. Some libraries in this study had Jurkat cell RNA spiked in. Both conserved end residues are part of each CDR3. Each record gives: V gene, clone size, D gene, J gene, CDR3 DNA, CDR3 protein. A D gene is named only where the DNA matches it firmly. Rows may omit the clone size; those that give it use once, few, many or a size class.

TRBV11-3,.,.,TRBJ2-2,TGTGCCAGCAGCTTGAGGGGGGATAGAGCCGGGGAGCTGTTTTTT,CASSLRGDRAGELFF
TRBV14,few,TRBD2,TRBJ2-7,TGTGCCAGCAGCCGCGGACTAGCGGCCTACGAGCAGTACTTC,CASSRGLAAYEQYF
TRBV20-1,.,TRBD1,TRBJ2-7,TGCAGTGCCACCCGGGACAGGGGGACCGAGCAGTACTTC,CSATRDRGTEQYF
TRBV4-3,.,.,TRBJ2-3,TGCGCCAGCAGCCTTGCCGGAGGGCTCTCTGGCACAGATACGCAGTATTTT,CASSLAGGLSGTDTQYF
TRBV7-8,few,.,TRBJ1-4,TGTGCCAGCAGCCCAGCGGACGGGTTCGAGAATGAATACGATCGGGGACTGTTTTTT,CASSPADGFENEYDRGLFF
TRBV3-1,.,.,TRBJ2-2,TGTGCCAGCACGGGGAACACCGGGGAGCTGTTTTTT,CASTGNTGELFF
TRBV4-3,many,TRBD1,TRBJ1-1,TGCGCCAGCAGCCAAAATGACAGGGTGAACACTGAAGCTTTCTTT,CASSQNDRVNTEAFF
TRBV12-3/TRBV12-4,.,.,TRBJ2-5,TGTGCCAGCAGTTTAGCGTCCTTTGATAAAGAGACCCAGTACTTC,CASSLASFDKETQYF
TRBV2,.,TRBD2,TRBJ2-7,TGTGCCAGCAGTGAAGTCTCTAGCGGAGGGTCCTACGAGCAGTACTTC,CASSEVSSGGSYEQYF
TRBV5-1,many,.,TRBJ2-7,TGCGCCAGCAGCTATGCCCAGGGAGAGCAGTACTTC,CASSYAQGEQYF
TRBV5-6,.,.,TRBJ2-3,TGTGCCAGCAGCCGCGCCACAGATACGCAGTATTTT,CASSRATDTQYF
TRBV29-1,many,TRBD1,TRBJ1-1,TGCAGCGTGCTTGCCGGACAGGGGAGGAGGAGCACTGAAGCTTTCTTT,CSVLAGQGRRSTEAFF
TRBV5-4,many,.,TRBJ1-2,TGTGCCAGCAGCCCCCGACAGGCCGGCTATGGCTACACCTTC,CASSPRQAGYGYTF
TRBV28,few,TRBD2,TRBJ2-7,TGTGCCAGCAGATATAGCGGGAACTCCTTTTACGAGCAGTACTTC,CASRYSGNSFYEQYF
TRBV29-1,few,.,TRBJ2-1,TGCAGCGTTGTAGGGCTAGTGGGTTACAATGAGCAGTTCTTC,CSVVGLVGYNEQFF
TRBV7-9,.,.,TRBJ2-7,TGTGCCAGCAGCTTAGTGTCTAGCCCCTACGAGCAGTACTTC,CASSLVSSPYEQYF
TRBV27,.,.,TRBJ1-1,TGTGCCAGCAGTTTATCAGTGGGGGGCACTGAAGCTTTCTTT,CASSLSVGGTEAFF
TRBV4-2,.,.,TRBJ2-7,TGTGCCAGCAGCCAAGCGGTCGGAGAGGCTTACGAGCAGTACTTC,CASSQAVGEAYEQYF
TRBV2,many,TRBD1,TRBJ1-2,TGTGCCAGCAGTGATTTTTGGTGGCGGACAGGGAGTAATAAAGGCTATGGCTACACCTTC,CASSDFWWRTGSNKGYGYTF
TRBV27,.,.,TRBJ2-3,TGTGCCAGCAGTTTAGTCCTGGTCTCTAGCACAGATACGCAGTATTTT,CASSLVLVSSTDTQYF
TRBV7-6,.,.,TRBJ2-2,TGTGCCAGCAGCCGACTCACTGGAGGGGACAAAGCCGGGGAGCTGTTTTTT,CASSRLTGGDKAGELFF
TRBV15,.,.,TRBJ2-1,TGTGCCACCAGCAGAGACTCCTACAATGAGCAGTTCTTC,CATSRDSYNEQFF
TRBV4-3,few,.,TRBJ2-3,TGCGCCAGCAGCCAAGACGGGGGCACAGATACGCAGTATTTT,CASSQDGGTDTQYF
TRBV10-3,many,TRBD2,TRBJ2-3,TGTGCCATCAGTGAAGGGTTAGCGGGAGTCACAGATACGCAGTATTTT,CAISEGLAGVTDTQYF
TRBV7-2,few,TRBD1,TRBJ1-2,TGTGCCAGCAGCTTACAAAACAGGGGAGGTATTGACTATGGCTACACCTTC,CASSLQNRGGIDYGYTF
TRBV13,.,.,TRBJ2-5,TGTGCCAGCAGCTTAGGCCGGGACTTGGGAGCCGAGACCCAGTACTTC,CASSLGRDLGAETQYF
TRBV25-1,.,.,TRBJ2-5,TGTGCCAGCGGTCACCCCAGACAAGAAGAGACCCAGTACTTC,CASGHPRQEETQYF
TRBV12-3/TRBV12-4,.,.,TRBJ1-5,TGTGCCAGCTGTCAGGGGAGTCAGCCCCAGCATTTT,CASCQGSQPQHF
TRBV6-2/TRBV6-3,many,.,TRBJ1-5,TGTGCCAGCAGTTACTCGCCCTGGGGTTCGGGCAATCAGCCCCAGCATTTT,CASSYSPWGSGNQPQHF
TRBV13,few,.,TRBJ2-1,TGTGCCAGCAGCTCACGTGGAAATGAGCAGTTCTTC,CASSSRGNEQFF
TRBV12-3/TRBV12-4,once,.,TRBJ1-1,TGTGCCAGCAGCCAAGGCGAGTACACTGAAGCTTTCTTT,CASSQGEYTEAFF
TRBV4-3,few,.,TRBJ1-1,TGCGCCAGCAGCCAAGAACCACAGGGTCTCTACACTGAAGCTTTCTTT,CASSQEPQGLYTEAFF
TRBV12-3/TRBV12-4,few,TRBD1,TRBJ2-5,TGTGCCAGCAGCCGGAAGGGGGCTCGGGGAGAGACCCAGTACTTC,CASSRKGARGETQYF
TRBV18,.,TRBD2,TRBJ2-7,TGTGCCAGCTCACCACAGACTAGCGGATCCTACGAGCAGTACTTC,CASSPQTSGSYEQYF
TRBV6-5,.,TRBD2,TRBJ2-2,TGTGCCAGCAGTACTAGCGGGAAGTACACCGGGGAGCTGTATTTT,CASSTSGKYTGELYF
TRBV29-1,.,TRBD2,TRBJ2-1,TGCAGCGTACCTGGACTAGCGGGACTCAATGATCAGTTCTTC,CSVPGLAGLNDQFF
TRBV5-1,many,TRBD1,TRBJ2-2,TGCGCCAGCAGCTTCGGACAGGGACCCACCGGGGAGCTGTTTTTT,CASSFGQGPTGELFF
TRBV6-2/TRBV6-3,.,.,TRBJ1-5,TGTGCCAGCAGTTACAATCCTGGGACGGCTCATAGCAATCAGCCCCAGCATTTT,CASSYNPGTAHSNQPQHF
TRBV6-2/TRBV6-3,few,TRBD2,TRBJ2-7,TGTGCCAGCAGTTACTCGAGGCGGGGGTCCTACGAGCAGTACTTC,CASSYSRRGSYEQYF
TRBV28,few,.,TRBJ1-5,TGTGTCAGCAGCCTCCTGACAGGATCAGGCCAGCCCCAGCATTTT,CVSSLLTGSGQPQHF